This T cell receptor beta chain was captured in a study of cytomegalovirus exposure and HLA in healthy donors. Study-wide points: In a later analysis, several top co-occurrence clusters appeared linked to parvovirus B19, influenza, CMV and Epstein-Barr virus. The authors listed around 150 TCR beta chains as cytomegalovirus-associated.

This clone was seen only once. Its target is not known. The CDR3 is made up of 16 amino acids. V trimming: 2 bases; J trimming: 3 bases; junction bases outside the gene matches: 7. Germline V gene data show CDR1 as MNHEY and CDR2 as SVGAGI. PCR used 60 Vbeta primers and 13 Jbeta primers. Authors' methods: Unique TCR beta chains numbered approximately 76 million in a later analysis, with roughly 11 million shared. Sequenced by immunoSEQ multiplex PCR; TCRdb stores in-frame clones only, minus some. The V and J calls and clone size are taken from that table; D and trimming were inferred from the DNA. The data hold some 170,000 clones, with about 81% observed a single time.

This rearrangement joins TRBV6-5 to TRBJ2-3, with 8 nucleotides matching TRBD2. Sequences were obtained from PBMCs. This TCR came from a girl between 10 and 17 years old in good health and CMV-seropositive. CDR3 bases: TGTGCCAGCAGTTACCCGGCCGGGGGGGATACAGATACGCAGTATTTT. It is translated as CASSYPAGGDTDTQYF.